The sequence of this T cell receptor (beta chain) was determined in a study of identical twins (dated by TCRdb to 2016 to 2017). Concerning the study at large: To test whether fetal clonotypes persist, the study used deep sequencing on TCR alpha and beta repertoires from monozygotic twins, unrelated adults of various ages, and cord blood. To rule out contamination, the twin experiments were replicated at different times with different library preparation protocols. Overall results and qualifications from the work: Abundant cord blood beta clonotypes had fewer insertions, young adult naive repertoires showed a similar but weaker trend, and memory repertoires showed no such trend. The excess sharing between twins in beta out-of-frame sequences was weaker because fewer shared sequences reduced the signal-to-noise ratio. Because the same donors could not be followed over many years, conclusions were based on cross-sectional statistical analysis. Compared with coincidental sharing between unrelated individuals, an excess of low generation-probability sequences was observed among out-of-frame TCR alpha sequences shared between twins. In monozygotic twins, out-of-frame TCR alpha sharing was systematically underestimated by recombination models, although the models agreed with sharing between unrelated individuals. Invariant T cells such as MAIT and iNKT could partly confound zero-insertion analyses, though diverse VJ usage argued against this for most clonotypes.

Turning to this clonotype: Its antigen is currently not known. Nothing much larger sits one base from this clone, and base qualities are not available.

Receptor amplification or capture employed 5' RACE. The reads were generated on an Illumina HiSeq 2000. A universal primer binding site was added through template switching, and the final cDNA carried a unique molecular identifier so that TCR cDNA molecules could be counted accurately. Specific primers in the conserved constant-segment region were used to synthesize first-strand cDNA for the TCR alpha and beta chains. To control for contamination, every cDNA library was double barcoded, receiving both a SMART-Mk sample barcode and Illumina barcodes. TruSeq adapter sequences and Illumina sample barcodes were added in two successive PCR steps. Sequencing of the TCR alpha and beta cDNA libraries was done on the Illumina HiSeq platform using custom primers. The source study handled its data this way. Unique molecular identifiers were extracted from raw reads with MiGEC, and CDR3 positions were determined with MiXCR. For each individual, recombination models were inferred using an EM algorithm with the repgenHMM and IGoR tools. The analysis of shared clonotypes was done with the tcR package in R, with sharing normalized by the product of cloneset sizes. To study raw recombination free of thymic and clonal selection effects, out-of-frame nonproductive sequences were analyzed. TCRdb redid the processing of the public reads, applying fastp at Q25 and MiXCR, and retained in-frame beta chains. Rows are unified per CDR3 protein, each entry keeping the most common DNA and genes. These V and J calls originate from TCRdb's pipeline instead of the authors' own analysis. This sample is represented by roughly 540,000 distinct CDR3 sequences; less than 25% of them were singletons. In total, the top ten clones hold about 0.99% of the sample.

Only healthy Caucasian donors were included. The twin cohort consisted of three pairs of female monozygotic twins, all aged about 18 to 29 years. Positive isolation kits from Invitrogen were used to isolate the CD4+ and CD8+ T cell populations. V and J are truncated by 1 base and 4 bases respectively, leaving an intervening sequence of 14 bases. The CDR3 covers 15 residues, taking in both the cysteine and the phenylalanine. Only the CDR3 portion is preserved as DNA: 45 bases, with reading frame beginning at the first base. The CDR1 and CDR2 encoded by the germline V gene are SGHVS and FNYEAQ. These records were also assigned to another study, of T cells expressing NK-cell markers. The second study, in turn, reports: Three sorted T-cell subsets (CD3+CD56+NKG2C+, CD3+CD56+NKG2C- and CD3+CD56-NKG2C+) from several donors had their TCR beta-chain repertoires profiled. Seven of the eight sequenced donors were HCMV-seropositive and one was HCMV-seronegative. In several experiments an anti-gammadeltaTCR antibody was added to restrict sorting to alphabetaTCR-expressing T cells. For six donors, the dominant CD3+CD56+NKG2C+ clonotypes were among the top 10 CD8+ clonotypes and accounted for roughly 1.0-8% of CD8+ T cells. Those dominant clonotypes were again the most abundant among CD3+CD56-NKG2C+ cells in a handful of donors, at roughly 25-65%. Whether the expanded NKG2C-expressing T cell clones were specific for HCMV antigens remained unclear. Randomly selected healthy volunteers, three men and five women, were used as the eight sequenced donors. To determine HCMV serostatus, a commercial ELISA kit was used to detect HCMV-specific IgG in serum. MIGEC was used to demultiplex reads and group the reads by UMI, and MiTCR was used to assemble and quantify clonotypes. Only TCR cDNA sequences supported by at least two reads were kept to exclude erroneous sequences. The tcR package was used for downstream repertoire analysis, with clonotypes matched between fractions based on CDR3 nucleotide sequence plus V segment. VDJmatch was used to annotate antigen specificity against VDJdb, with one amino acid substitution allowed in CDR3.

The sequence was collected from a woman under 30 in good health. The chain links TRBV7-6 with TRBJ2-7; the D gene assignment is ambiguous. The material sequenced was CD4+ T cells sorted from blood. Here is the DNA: TGTGCCAGCAGCTTAGATCGGCGTTTTGGGTACGAGCAGTACTTC. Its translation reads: CASSLDRRFGYEQYF.